This T cell receptor beta chain was identified during a study of blood T cell repertoires in COVID-19. Study details: Samples came from the United States, Italy and Spain, spanning acute and convalescent COVID-19. PBMCs, B-cell-depleted T cells, or T cells provided the cDNA or gDNA that made up the material.

After removal of 1 base from V and 7 bases from J, the junction contained 8 bases not matched to a gene. CDR1 LGHNA and CDR2 YSLEER come from the germline V gene. CDR3 size: 16 residues. Original analysis: Reference gene primer amplification yielded estimated nucleated cell counts. Repertoires were generated with immunoSEQ multiplex PCR, while TCRdb's copy carries only in-frame clones and drops some. For V, J and clone size, that table is used; D and trimming come from the DNA. The profile shows 150,000 or so clones, approximately 78% of them singletons. The sequence was collected from a human donor with acute or convalescent COVID-19. The donor label of this sample is uncertain. The chain links TRBV4-3 to TRBJ2-1; 9 positions match TRBD2. The sequenced material came from peripheral blood. CDR3 loop: CASSQGAGGPWNEQFF. The DNA of the CDR3 is TGCGCCAGCAGCCAAGGGGCGGGGGGGCCTTGGAATGAGCAGTTCTTC.